The sequence of this T cell receptor (beta chain) was determined in a study of radiation and T cells in renal cell carcinoma. Sequenced by immunoSEQ multiplex PCR; TCRdb stores in-frame clones only, minus some. The sample has roughly 45,000 clones, around four fifths seen once; the top ten hold around 26%. General observations from the study: No pretreatment tumor biopsies were available for baseline clonotypes.

On this clone: Its antigen is not known.

Documented time point: blood 4 weeks post-SBRT, at nephrectomy. Treatment denoted: 15 Gy SBRT to primary tumor, nephrectomy 4 weeks later. The CDR3 is 18 amino acids. Germline-derived CDR1 and CDR2 are LNHDA and SQIVND (reference sequence). Trimming took 3 bases from V and 0 from J; bases not matched to a gene: 10. Sample: blood, taken from a patient whose treatment included radiotherapy and nephrectomy. The source is a woman aged 70-85 years with renal cell carcinoma. The V and J genes are TRBV19 and TRBJ2-2, with TRBD1 matching 7 bases. CDR3 in DNA: TGTGCCAGTAGTATGTTGGCAGGGGGACGCCCGAACACCGGGGAGCTGTTTTTT. Amino acids: CASSMLAGGRPNTGELFF.